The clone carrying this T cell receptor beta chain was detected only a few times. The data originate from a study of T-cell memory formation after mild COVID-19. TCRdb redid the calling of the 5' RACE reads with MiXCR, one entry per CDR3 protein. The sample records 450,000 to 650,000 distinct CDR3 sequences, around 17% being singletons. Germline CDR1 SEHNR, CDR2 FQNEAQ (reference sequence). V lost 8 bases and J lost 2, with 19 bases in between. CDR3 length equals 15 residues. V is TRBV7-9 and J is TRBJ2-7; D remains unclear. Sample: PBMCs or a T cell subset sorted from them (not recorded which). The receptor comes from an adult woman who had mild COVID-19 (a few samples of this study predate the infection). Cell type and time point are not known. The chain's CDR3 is CASSSPHSSTYEQYF. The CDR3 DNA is TGTGCCAGCTCCTCCCCCCACAGCAGCACCTACGAGCAGTACTTC.